One and the same sample provided the 27 T cell receptor beta chains below, sequenced in a study of shared clonotypes between healthy human individuals. Assay: immunoSEQ multiplex PCR; the TCRdb copy retains only in-frame clones and omits some. The sample contains some 1,600,000 clones, nearly 99% of which appear only once. Material: naive CD4+ T cells sorted from blood. Noted subset: CD45RA+ positively selected. These receptors all stem from a young man in good health.

This sequence joins TRBV28 and TRBJ2-5, with D uncertain. Trimming cost V 2 bases and J 4 bases, with 5 bases left between them. CDR1 MDHEN and CDR2 SYDVKM come from the germline V gene. This CDR3 contains 12 residues. The CDR3 DNA sequence: TGTGCCAGCAGTTTAGTGGGAGAGACCCAGTACTTC. The encoded protein is CASSLVGETQYF.

The rearrangement links TRBV19 to TRBJ1-2; 7 nucleotides match TRBD1. Germline loops: CDR1 LNHDA, CDR2 SQIVND (reference sequence). V lost 5 bases to trimming and J lost 4 bases; unmatched junction nucleotides: 4. CDR3 length: 13 amino acids. The CDR3 is CASSPRDSYGYTF. The CDR3 DNA follows: TGTGCCAGTAGTCCTCGGGACAGCTATGGCTACACCTTC.

The rearrangement uses TRBV19 and TRBJ1-4, with 7 bases that match TRBD1. This CDR3 contains 15 residues. The germline V gene has CDR1 LNHDA and CDR2 SQIVND (reference sequence). For the CDR3, the DNA is TGTGTCGACCGGGACAGCCTTCAATTTAATGAAAAACTGTTTTTT. Amino acids: CVDRDSLQFNEKLFF.

The CDR3 DNA follows: TGTGCCAGCAGGGACAGTGGAGGAGAGACCCAGTACTTC. Its protein product is CASRDSGGETQYF. The rearrangement links TRBV6-5 to TRBJ2-5, with D possibly being TRBD1 (6 bases). V lost 6 bases, J lost 4 bases, and 12 bases lay in between. Germline loops: CDR1 MNHEY, CDR2 SVGAGI. The CDR3 sequence is 13 residues long.

This chain connects TRBV5-1 to TRBJ2-1; 7 positions match TRBD2. The CDR3 consists of 15 residues. The ends lost 3 bases at V and 9 bases at J; junction bases unmatched: 12. Per the germline V gene, CDR1 is SGHRS and CDR2 is YFSETQ. CDR3 bases: TGCGCCAGCAGCTGGGAGGGATGGGGTCTCGGTGAGCAGTTCTTC. Translating it yields CASSWEGWGLGEQFF.

The J gene is TRBJ1-3, the V gene TRBV5-1; D call uncertain. This CDR3 has 13 amino acids. Germline-derived CDR1 and CDR2 are SGHRS and YFSETQ. Deletions cut 0 bases from V and 4 bases from J, with 5 bases between. DNA for the CDR3: TGCGCCAGCAGCTTGGGGTTAGGAAACACCATATATTTT. Its protein product is CASSLGLGNTIYF.

Points on this clone: Other DNA variants within this sample encode the same CDR3. The CDR3 coding sequence is TGTGCCAGCAGCCCTGGACCACAAGAGACCCAGTACTTC. Protein: CASSPGPQETQYF. V gene TRBV4-2 combines with J gene TRBJ2-5; the D is unclear. The CDR3 is 13 residues long. With 4 bases removed from V and 2 bases from J, the gap between germline ends came to 8 bases. Germline V gene sequence: CDR1 LGHNA, CDR2 YNFKEQ.

The rearrangement uses TRBV7-2 and TRBJ2-1, with unresolved D. Germline-derived CDR1 and CDR2 are SGHTA and FQGNSA. The CDR3 is made up of 13 amino acids. The V gene lost 2 bases and the J gene lost 7 bases, with 9 bases spanning the gap. As DNA, the CDR3 is TGTGCCAGCAGCTTATATGGCAGAAATGAGCAGTTCTTC. As protein: CASSLYGRNEQFF.

This clone was counted once. This sequence joins TRBV7-6 and TRBJ2-2; tentative D call: TRBD1 (6 bases). Trimming took off 2 bases at V and 2 bases at J, with 9 bases between the two ends. Germline V gene lookup returns CDR1 SGHVS and CDR2 FNYEAQ. The CDR3 length is 15 residues. The CDR3 reads CASSLIQGNTGELFF. CDR3 in DNA: TGTGCCAGCAGCTTAATACAGGGTAACACCGGGGAGCTGTTTTTT.

For the CDR3, the DNA is TGCGCCAGCAGCCAAGGACCCGCCCGGGAGCGCCGGGTGGCCAAAAACATTCAGTACTTC. Protein sequence: CASSQGPARERRVAKNIQYF. The rearrangement uses TRBV4-1 and TRBJ2-4; D may be TRBD2 (6 bases). Germline V CDR1 and CDR2: MGHRA, YSYEKL. V shed 1 base and J shed 1 base, with 23 bases lying between them. The CDR3 is 20 amino acids.

CDR3 residues: CATSRDRQNIGELFF. The CDR3 DNA follows: TGTGCCACCAGCAGAGATCGGCAGAATATCGGGGAGCTGTTTTTT. This chain joins TRBV15 and TRBJ2-2; no definite D call. Trimming took 0 bases from V and 7 from J, leaving 12 bases between them. The germline CDR1 and CDR2 sequences are LNHNV and YYDKDF (reference sequence). The CDR3 has 15 residues.

The V gene is TRBV10-3, the J gene TRBJ2-7; D remains unclear. The CDR3 runs to 13 residues. Germline-derived CDR1 and CDR2 are ENHRY and SYGVKD. V lost 8 bases and J lost 1, with 12 bases in between. The CDR3 is CAIGSQSSYEQYF. CDR3 DNA: TGTGCCATCGGCTCGCAATCTTCCTACGAGCAGTACTTC.

This chain uses TRBV5-5 with TRBJ1-1; perhaps TRBD1 as D (6 bases). The CDR3 loop spans 15 amino acids. V lost 0 bases to trimming and J lost 5 bases, with 14 bases between them. Germline assignment: CDR1 SGHKS and CDR2 YYEKEE (reference sequence). The CDR3: CASSLGSGAGTEAFF. In nucleotides, the CDR3 is TGTGCCAGCAGCTTGGGCTCGGGGGCGGGTACTGAAGCTTTCTTT.

The chain has TRBV27 and TRBJ2-7; 9 bases agree with TRBD1. The germline V gene has CDR1 MNHEY and CDR2 SMNVEV (reference sequence). The CDR3 has 15 amino acids. Trimming took 5 bases from V and 0 from J; bases not matched to a gene: 5. For the CDR3, the DNA is TGTGCCAGCAGTCCCCGGACAGGGGTCTCCTACGAGCAGTACTTC. Its translation: CASSPRTGVSYEQYF.

This clone was seen once. The V call is TRBV2, the J call TRBJ1-5; D perhaps matches TRBD1 (5 bases). V was pared by 7 bases and J by 7 bases, with 23 bases between. CDR1 and CDR2 (germline): SNHLY, FYNNEI. The CDR3 consists of 16 residues. The CDR3, as DNA: TGTGCCAGCACCCTAACCACGAGGCAGGGTGAGCAGCCCCAGCATTTT. Translated: CASTLTTRQGEQPQHF.

The genes are TRBV27 and TRBJ2-7; 7 bases fit TRBD1. The CDR3 runs to 17 residues. The trim removed 3 bases at V and 0 bases at J, leaving 11 bases unmatched. The germline CDR1 and CDR2 sequences are MNHEY and SMNVEV (reference sequence). CDR3 bases: TGTGCCAGCAGTTTTCTCAGGGGACAGCCCGGCTCCTACGAGCAGTACTTC. Its translation is CASSFLRGQPGSYEQYF.

This clone was counted a single time. The rearrangement joins TRBV15 to TRBJ1-5; D is uncertain. CDR1 LNHNV and CDR2 YYDKDF come from the germline V gene (reference sequence). This CDR3 spans 15 amino acids. V dropped 5 bases and J dropped 4 bases, with 15 bases sitting between them. Written as DNA, the CDR3 is TGTGCCACCAGCGGGGTTGGGGTCGGGAATCAGCCCCAGCATTTT. Protein product: CATSGVGVGNQPQHF.

The chain uses TRBV15 and TRBJ2-5; 9 bases map to TRBD2. CDR1 and CDR2 from the germline V gene are LNHNV and YYDKDF (reference sequence). J was trimmed by 4 bases and V by 0 bases; bases with no gene match: 9. CDR3 length: 17 residues. The CDR3: CATSRDPGGRASETQYF. The CDR3 coding sequence is TGTGCCACCAGCAGAGATCCGGGCGGGAGGGCTTCAGAGACCCAGTACTTC.

The rearrangement joins TRBV6-6 to TRBJ2-1, with 11 bases matching TRBD2. V shed 9 bases, J shed 9 bases, and the junction held 7 bases outside the gene matches. Germline-derived CDR1 and CDR2 are MNHNY and SVGAGI (reference sequence). The CDR3 sequence is 13 residues long. In DNA form, the CDR3 reads TGTGCCAGTACGACTAGCGGGAATCGTGAGCAGTTCTTC. This encodes CASTTSGNREQFF.

This chain joins TRBV11-2 and TRBJ2-1, with TRBD2 matching over 12 bases. Losses at the gene ends were 3 bases for V and 7 bases for J; bases not matched to a gene: 1. The germline gives CDR1 SGHAT, CDR2 FQNNGV. CDR3 length equals 14 residues. CDR3 DNA sequence: TGTGCCAGCAGCTTCCTAGCGGGAGGGAATGAGCAGTTCTTC. It translates to CASSFLAGGNEQFF.

The CDR3 sequence: CASSALFSDYEQYF. CDR3 nucleotides: TGTGCCAGCAGTGCGTTGTTTAGTGACTACGAGCAGTACTTC. V gene TRBV2 combines with J gene TRBJ2-7; no reliable D call. The CDR3 has 14 residues. V was trimmed by 4 bases and J by 3 bases, leaving 13 bases between them. The germline V gene has CDR1 SNHLY and CDR2 FYNNEI.

The CDR3 sequence: CASSFDRPPQETQYF. The DNA of the CDR3 is TGTGCCAGCAGCTTCGACAGACCCCCTCAAGAGACCCAGTACTTC. The rearrangement links TRBV11-2 to TRBJ2-5; D possibly corresponds to TRBD1 (5 bases). V lost 3 bases and J lost 2, with 13 bases in between. The germline V gene encodes CDR1 SGHAT and CDR2 FQNNGV. CDR3 length: 15 residues.

The chain carries TRBV10-1 and TRBJ1-1; D perhaps matches TRBD1 (6 bases). CDR1 WNHNN and CDR2 SYGVQD come from the germline V gene (reference sequence). CDR3 length: 13 residues. Between the trimmed V and J ends, which lost 6 bases and 2 bases, there was a span of 10 bases. Here the CDR3 DNA reads TGCGCCAGCAGAGAGGACAGTAACACTGAAGCTTTCTTT. As protein: CASREDSNTEAFF.

This sequence joins TRBV18 and TRBJ2-3; 9 bases fit TRBD1. The CDR3 length is 18 residues. Germline V CDR1 and CDR2: KGHSH, LQKENI. V shed 6 bases and J 3 bases; nucleotides not matched to a gene: 16. CDR3 in DNA: TGTGCCAGCTCCCACGCGGGACCGACCGGGACAGGGACAGATACGCAGTATTTT. Its translation: CASSHAGPTGTGTDTQYF. Complete variable domain (other parts from reference TRBV18 and TRBJ2-3): NAGVMQNPRHLVRRRGQEARLRCSPMKGHSHVYWYRQLPEEGLKFMVYLQKENIIDESGMPKERFSAEFPKEGPSILRIQQVVRGDSAAYFCASSHAGPTGTGTDTQYFGPGTRLTVL.

As concerns this clone: The identical CDR3 is also encoded by other nucleotide sequences in the sample. The chain joins TRBV18 to TRBJ2-2; D gene uncertain. The ends were cut back, 4 bases at V and 6 bases at J, with 9 bases in the middle. CDR3 size: 13 residues. Per germline, CDR1 KGHSH and CDR2 LQKENI. The CDR3 region is CASSRLSPGELFF. CDR3 in DNA: TGTGCCAGCTCACGATTGTCACCCGGGGAGCTGTTTTTT.

V usage is TRBV30 and J usage is TRBJ1-6; D gene unclear. The V gene lost 2 bases and the J gene lost 7 bases, with 24 bases spanning the gap. The length of the CDR3 is 18 residues. The germline V gene encodes CDR1 GTSNPN and CDR2 SVGIG (reference sequence). CDR3 region: CAWSRRQVRVPKNSPLHF. The CDR3 nucleotides read TGTGCCTGGAGTAGGCGACAAGTGCGGGTGCCGAAGAATTCACCCCTCCACTTT.

The genes are TRBV11-2 and TRBJ2-3; D is possibly TRBD1 or TRBD2 (5 bases each). Trimming removed 6 bases at V and 6 bases at J, with 10 bases between. CDR3 length: 12 amino acids. From germline, CDR1 is SGHAT and CDR2 FQNNGV. The CDR3 spells CASSQGGDTQYF. DNA of the CDR3: TGTGCCAGCAGTCAGGGCGGGGATACGCAGTATTTT.